The T cell receptor beta chain under discussion was sequenced for a study of technical replicates of blood from a handful of donors. V lost 7 bases and J lost 2, with 8 bases in between. This CDR3 spans 12 amino acids. Germline-derived CDR1 and CDR2 are SNHLY and FYNNEI. Profiling relied on immunoSEQ multiplex PCR, and the TCRdb table lists in-frame clones only, not all of them. The sample holds 70,000 to 80,000 clones, almost 98% seen once. Sequenced sample: T cells isolated from PBMCs. This receptor was identified in a human donor in good health. This chain links TRBV2 with TRBJ2-5; D might be TRBD2 (6 bases). CDR3 sequence: CASTSEQETQYF. CDR3 DNA sequence: TGTGCCAGCACTAGCGAACAAGAGACCCAGTACTTC.